This TCR beta chain stems from a study of T-cell memory formation after mild COVID-19. As for the study in general: The study found TCR clusters largely donor specific.

One entry per CDR3 protein results from TCRdb running MiXCR on the 5' RACE reads. This table holds 300,000 to 350,000 distinct CDR3 sequences, roughly an eighth found once. The CDR3 is made up of 14 amino acids. Germline CDR1 reads LNHDA; CDR2 reads SQIVND (reference sequence). With V trimmed by 1 base and J by 5 bases, 1 base remained unmatched. This clonotype was recorded a few times. The antigen is unknown. Study observations and caveats: Day 15 to 85 contracting clones showed balanced CD4/CD8; later expanders leaned CD4+. Researchers found some responding clones in pre-infection memory, a sign that cross-reactive memory joined.

This receptor was identified in a man younger than 30 who had mild COVID-19 (a few samples of this study predate the infection). Cell type and time point are not known. The specimen was PBMCs or a T cell subset sorted from them (not recorded which). This chain connects TRBV19 to TRBJ1-5, with 8 nucleotides matching TRBD1. The CDR3 DNA follows: TGTGCCAGTAGTATAGCAGGGGGCGATCAGCCCCAGCATTTT. Amino acids: CASSIAGGDQPQHF.